This record covers a single T cell receptor (beta chain). The data derive from a study of cytomegalovirus exposure and HLA in healthy donors. Germline loops: CDR1 LNHNV, CDR2 YYDKDF (reference sequence). V lost 0 bases to trimming and J lost 0 bases, with 9 bases between them. CDR3 length equals 16 residues. With 60 Vbeta and 13 Jbeta primers, the PCR was carried out. Sequencing used immunoSEQ multiplex PCR; TCRdb keeps in-frame clones, though not all of them. The table shows around 140,000 clones, with approximately 70% occurring only once. This TCR came from a woman under 30 in good health and CMV-seronegative. V usage is TRBV15 and J usage is TRBJ2-1; possible D gene TRBD2, 5 bases. The sample comprised PBMCs. CDR3 coding DNA: TGTGCCACCAGCAGAGATATGAGCGGCTCCTACAATGAGCAGTTCTTC. This codes for CATSRDMSGSYNEQFF.